Each of the 30 T cell receptor beta chains below was sequenced from the same sample in a study of blood T cell repertoires in COVID-19. The assay was immunoSEQ multiplex PCR, and TCRdb's table has in-frame clones only and misses some. The data show fewer than 250,000 clones, roughly 90% seen once. The sample comprised peripheral blood. Receptor source: a man aged 70 or older with acute or convalescent COVID-19.

The chain links TRBV3-1 (or the pseudogene TRBV3-2) to TRBJ2-7, with TRBD2 identical over 11 bases. Germline V lookup: CDR1 LGHDT, CDR2 YNNKEL (reference sequence). With V trimmed by 3 bases and J by 7 bases, 11 bases remained unmatched. This CDR3 comprises 16 residues. CDR3 loop: CASSQGLLAGGHEQYF. The CDR3 nucleotides are TGTGCCAGCAGCCAGGGCCTCTTAGCGGGAGGGCATGAGCAGTACTTC.

V is TRBV19 and J is TRBJ1-1; no definite D call. The CDR3 runs 10 residues. V was pared by 6 bases and J by 8 bases, with 7 bases between. CDR1 is LNHDA and CDR2 is SQIVND in the germline V gene (reference sequence). The CDR3 DNA reads as TGTGCCAGTAGGGTGAGGGAAGCTTTCTTT. Encoded protein: CASRVREAFF. The variable domain in full, completed from reference TRBV19 and TRBJ1-1, reads DGGITQSPKYLFRKEGQNVTLSCEQNLNHDAMYWYRQDPGQGLRLIYYSQIVNDFQKGDIAEGYSVSREKKESFPLTVTSAQKNPTAFYLCASRVREAFFGQGTRLTVV.

In DNA form, the CDR3 reads TGTGCCAGAAGCTTGGACAGGGCCGTAACGGCCCCAACTAATGAAAAACTGTTTTTT. This sequence encodes CARSLDRAVTAPTNEKLFF. The chain carries TRBV5-3 and TRBJ1-4; a weak D match, TRBD1 (6 bases). TRBV5-3 is classed as an ORF, of uncertain function. This CDR3 comprises 19 residues. V gave up 0 bases and J gave up 0 bases, with 18 bases separating them.

The CDR3 DNA follows: TGTGCCAGCAGGATGAGCGTGTACCAAGAGACCCAGTACTTC. Its protein product is CASRMSVYQETQYF. The J gene is TRBJ2-5, the V gene TRBV27; D is undetermined. Per germline, CDR1 MNHEY and CDR2 SMNVEV (reference sequence). The CDR3 totals 14 residues. Trimming left V 6 bases short and J 0 bases short, with 11 bases between.

The rearrangement joins TRBV7-3 to TRBJ2-2; TRBD1 is a possible D gene (7 bases). In germline, CDR1 is SGHTA, CDR2 FQGTGA. V was cut by 5 bases and J by 0 bases, with 13 bases left in between. The CDR3 has 16 residues. CDR3 coding DNA: TGTGCCAGCAGCGCACAGGGGACTGCGAACACCGGGGAGCTGTTTTTT. It translates to CASSAQGTANTGELFF.

In this sample, this clone turned up a few times. The chain joins TRBV14 to TRBJ2-1; 11 nucleotides align to TRBD2. The CDR3 contains 15 residues. V lost 8 bases to trimming and J lost 7 bases; unmatched junction nucleotides: 10. Germline CDR1 is SGHDN and CDR2 is FVKESK. The CDR3 DNA follows: TGTGCCAGCGGGCCCTTAGCGGGAGGGCGAAATGAGCAGTTCTTC. This sequence encodes CASGPLAGGRNEQFF.

This clone was seen just once. The chain is built from TRBV9 and TRBJ2-3; TRBD2 matches at 8 bases. The CDR3 is 15 amino acids. The V and J ends lost 3 bases and 4 bases, in that order; junction bases with no gene match: 7. Per germline, CDR1 SGDLS and CDR2 YYNGEE. CDR3 DNA sequence: TGTGCCAGCAGCGGTAGCGGGATTGGTTCAGATACGCAGTATTTT. Translating gives CASSGSGIGSDTQYF.

V usage is TRBV10-3 and J usage is TRBJ1-1, with 8 bases lining up with TRBD1. The CDR3 extends over 16 amino acids. CDR1 and CDR2 (germline): ENHRY, SYGVKD. V trimming: 2 bases; J trimming: 2 bases; junction bases outside the gene matches: 7. This CDR3 is CAISERTGGGNTEAFF. As DNA, the CDR3 is TGTGCCATCAGTGAGAGAACAGGGGGTGGTAACACTGAAGCTTTCTTT.

This rearrangement joins TRBV2 to TRBJ2-1; 11 nucleotides line up with TRBD1. There are 14 residues in the CDR3. Germline V gives CDR1 SNHLY, CDR2 FYNNEI. The V gene end was trimmed by 3 bases and the J gene end by 5 bases; junction bases not matched to a gene: 0. For the CDR3, the DNA is TGTGCCAGCAGTGAGGACAGGGGGCACAATGAGCAGTTCTTC. Translating it yields CASSEDRGHNEQFF.

The chain has TRBV7-2 and TRBJ2-3; the match to TRBD2 covers 8 bases. The CDR3 runs 16 residues. J gave up 4 bases and V 5 bases, and 11 bases lay outside the gene matches. Germline values: CDR1 SGHTA, CDR2 FQGNSA. This chain's CDR3 is CASSRTGGSGADTQYF. The CDR3 DNA follows: TGTGCCAGCAGCCGCACTGGTGGTAGCGGGGCAGATACGCAGTATTTT.

The rearrangement links TRBV7-6 to TRBJ1-1; D is undetermined. Per germline, CDR1 SGHVS and CDR2 FNYEAQ. V lost 0 bases, J lost 1 base, and 6 bases lay in between. CDR3 size: 14 residues. CDR3 coding DNA: TGTGCCAGCAGCTTAGCCGGAGGGAACACTGAAGCTTTCTTT. This gives the protein CASSLAGGNTEAFF. Full variable domain (missing parts from reference TRBV7-6 and TRBJ1-1): GAGVSQSPRYKVTKRGQDVALRCDPISGHVSLYWYRQALGQGPEFLTYFNYEAQQDKSGLPNDRFSAERPEGSISTLTIQRTEQRDSAMYRCASSLAGGNTEAFFGQGTRLTVV.

V is TRBV19 and J is TRBJ2-7; 14 bases are a match to TRBD2. This CDR3 is built from 14 residues. CDR1 is LNHDA and CDR2 is SQIVND in the germline V gene (reference sequence). With V trimmed by 8 bases and J by 4 bases, 4 bases remained unmatched. Here the CDR3 reads CASSRTSGRYEQYF. The DNA for the CDR3 is TGTGCCAGTTCGAGGACTAGCGGGAGGTACGAGCAGTACTTC.

The chain has TRBV2 and TRBJ1-2; D gene unclear. V lost 5 bases to trimming and J lost 0 bases, with 10 bases between them. The CDR3 spans 14 residues. Germline CDR1 reads SNHLY; CDR2 reads FYNNEI. The CDR3 protein is CASSTASTNYGYTF. Written as DNA, the CDR3 is TGTGCCAGCAGTACAGCCTCAACTAACTATGGCTACACCTTC.

This chain connects TRBV19 to TRBJ2-2, with D possibly matching TRBD2 (6 bases). Trimming removed 9 bases at V and 6 bases at J, with 11 bases between. Germline loops: CDR1 LNHDA, CDR2 SQIVND (reference sequence). This CDR3 is 12 amino acids long. CDR3 nucleotides: TGTGCCAGCCGCGGGACCCCCGGGGAGCTGTTTTTT. The encoded protein is CASRGTPGELFF.

The chain joins TRBV7-2 to TRBJ1-2; 7 bases align to TRBD1. With V trimmed by 0 bases and J by 4 bases, 5 bases remained unmatched. The CDR3 consists of 15 residues. Germline CDR1 is SGHTA and CDR2 is FQGNSA. DNA of the CDR3: TGTGCCAGCAGCTTAGCATCGACAGGGCCCTATGGCTACACCTTC. As protein: CASSLASTGPYGYTF.

The chain recombines TRBV11-3 with TRBJ1-5; possibly TRBD1 for D (6 bases). Trimming took off 6 bases at V and 4 bases at J, with 19 bases between the two ends. The CDR3 has 16 residues. Germline-derived CDR1 and CDR2 are SGHNT and YENEEA. CDR3 DNA sequence: TGTGCCAGCAGTTTTAGCCAGGACAGAGAGAATCAGCCCCAGCATTTT. It yields the protein CASSFSQDRENQPQHF.

CDR3 sequence: CASSQAFGDTQYF. In nucleotides, the CDR3 is TGTGCCAGCAGCCAAGCGTTCGGGGATACGCAGTATTTT. V and J are TRBV3-1 (or the pseudogene TRBV3-2) and TRBJ2-3; D remains unclear. From germline, CDR1 is LGHDT and CDR2 YNNKEL (reference sequence). The CDR3 is made up of 13 amino acids. V was pared by 1 base and J by 6 bases, with 8 bases between.

The CDR3 bases are TGTGCCTGGGGTGCCTCGGAGCAGTTCTTC. Protein product: CAWGASEQFF. The chain carries TRBV30 and TRBJ2-1; D unclear. The CDR3 runs to 10 residues. Germline V CDR1 and CDR2: GTSNPN, SVGIG (reference sequence). Trimming removed 5 bases at V and 10 bases at J, with 9 bases between.

CDR3 DNA: TGTGCCAGCAGTGACAGGGAATGGGCTTTCTTT. It translates to CASSDREWAFF. The rearrangement uses TRBV6-1 and TRBJ1-1, with D tentatively TRBD1 (5 bases). CDR1 and CDR2 (germline): MNHNS, SASEGT. This CDR3 region has 11 residues. Trimming took 3 bases from V and 11 from J, leaving 10 bases between them.

The V gene is TRBV7-2, the J gene TRBJ2-3; perhaps TRBD1 as D (8 bases). The germline V gene has CDR1 SGHTA and CDR2 FQGNSA. The CDR3 sequence is 16 residues long. V was clipped by 6 bases and J by 5 bases, with 21 bases between them. CDR3 amino acids: CASRSGGGSGVDTQYF. CDR3 DNA: TGTGCCAGCAGATCAGGGGGCGGGAGCGGGGTAGATACGCAGTATTTT.

This clone occurred once. This rearrangement joins TRBV5-4 to TRBJ2-1, with 7 positions matching TRBD2. With V trimmed by 4 bases and J by 10 bases, 14 bases remained unmatched. This CDR3 is 15 amino acids long. CDR1 is SGHNT, CDR2 YYREEE, per germline (reference sequence). Here the CDR3 DNA reads TGTGCCAGCAGCGATAGCGGGCCGTCGGTTAGGGAGCAGTTCTTC. Its translation: CASSDSGPSVREQFF.

The CDR3 reads CASRDRGLSPQHF. DNA for the CDR3: TGTGCCAGCAGGGACAGGGGGCTTTCTCCCCAGCATTTT. This sequence joins TRBV12-3 or TRBV12-4 and TRBJ1-5; 11 bases are a match to TRBD1. V lost 6 bases, J lost 10 bases, and 5 bases stayed unmatched. The CDR3 has 13 residues.

This clone has only one observation. The chain links TRBV5-6 to TRBJ2-1; TRBD2 aligns across 10 bases. The ends lost 0 bases at V and 14 bases at J; junction bases unmatched: 8. Germline V gene data show CDR1 as SGHDT and CDR2 as YYEEEE. The CDR3 consists of 14 residues. CDR3 sequence: CASSLEPSGRWEFF. The CDR3 bases are TGTGCCAGCAGCTTGGAGCCTAGCGGGAGATGGGAGTTCTTC.

The chain recombines TRBV5-1 with TRBJ2-1, with 9 positions matching TRBD1. The V and J ends lost 3 bases and 9 bases, in that order; junction bases with no gene match: 10. Germline CDR1 SGHRS, CDR2 YFSETQ. The CDR3 has 15 amino acids. Written as DNA, the CDR3 is TGCGCCAGCAGCTGGTGGGACAGGGTGGGTGGTGAGCAGTTCTTC. It codes for CASSWWDRVGGEQFF.

This chain joins TRBV6-5 and TRBJ1-1, with a weak D call TRBD1 (6 bases). CDR3 length equals 13 residues. Germline-derived CDR1 and CDR2 are MNHEY and SVGAGI. V was clipped by 4 bases and J by 11 bases, with 17 bases between them. CDR3 bases: TGTGCCAGCAGTTCCCCGGACGCTACAGGGGCTTTCTTT. Translating gives CASSSPDATGAFF.

The CDR3 reads CASRLDSFSNQPQHF. The CDR3 DNA is TGTGCCAGCAGGCTCGACAGTTTTAGCAATCAGCCCCAGCATTTT. The gene calls are TRBV27 and TRBJ1-5; a possible D gene is TRBD1 (5 bases). Trimming pared 6 bases from V and 0 bases from J, leaving 12 bases between. CDR3 length: 15 amino acids. Germline assignment: CDR1 MNHEY and CDR2 SMNVEV (reference sequence).

V usage is TRBV30 and J usage is TRBJ2-2; D may be TRBD2 (6 bases). CDR3 size: 12 residues. From germline, CDR1 is GTSNPN and CDR2 SVGIG (reference sequence). Trimming took off 4 bases at V and 6 bases at J, with 9 bases between the two ends. The CDR3, as DNA: TGTGCCTGGAAGCCGGGGGCCGGGGAGCTGTTTTTT. Its protein is CAWKPGAGELFF.

The rearrangement joins TRBV2 to TRBJ2-7, with 9 nucleotides matching TRBD2. V was pared by 4 bases and J by 0 bases, with 4 bases of the junction left unmatched. Germline CDR1 and CDR2: SNHLY and FYNNEI. The CDR3 consists of 15 residues. CDR3 in amino acids: CASSVAGGDSYEQYF. Written as DNA, the CDR3 is TGTGCCAGCAGTGTTGCGGGAGGGGACTCCTACGAGCAGTACTTC.

The V gene is TRBV6-2 or TRBV6-3, the J gene TRBJ2-7; the match to TRBD2 covers 9 bases. CDR1 is MNHEY and CDR2 is SVGEGT in the germline V gene. The CDR3 consists of 18 residues. V shed 6 bases and J 1 base; nucleotides not matched to a gene: 16. The CDR3 DNA sequence: TGTGCCAGCAGCCAACCGCCGAGGAGGAGCGGGAGGTCCTACGAGCAGTACTTC. Protein: CASSQPPRRSGRSYEQYF.

This clone was found once. The rearrangement uses TRBV10-3 and TRBJ2-3; a possible D gene is TRBD1 (6 bases). The ends were cut back, 3 bases at V and 0 bases at J, with 10 bases in the middle. Per the germline V gene, CDR1 is ENHRY and CDR2 is SYGVKD. The CDR3 spans 15 residues. The CDR3 bases are TGTGCCATCAGTGAAGGGGGATTTAGCACAGATACGCAGTATTTT. Encoded protein: CAISEGGFSTDTQYF.